One sample yielded the 5 T cell receptor beta chains listed below, sequenced in a study of T cell responses to AZD1222 COVID-19 vaccine (dated by TCRdb to the early 2020s). The receptor library was made with the immunoSEQ multiplex PCR assay. Imported from immuneACCESS, the table was reduced by TCRdb to in-frame sequences with V and J called. These copies leave out some clones; in studies compared against another copy, an unresolved V gene accounts for under half, and the cause of the remainder is not known. This sample is represented by about 130,000 clones; around 86% of them were singletons. Jointly, the top ten make up 5% to 6.5% of the sample. Taken with the paper, the label for time point translates to: baseline before first vaccination. Sequencing was performed on peripheral blood, taken on day 0 of AZD1222 vaccination. Source of these receptors: an adult in good health.

This rearrangement joins TRBV5-1 to TRBJ1-5; D call uncertain. This CDR3 has 15 residues. The V end was cut by 1 base, the J end by 5 bases, with 13 bases between. Germline V gene data show CDR1 as SGHRS and CDR2 as YFSETQ. The CDR3 region has the DNA TGCGCCAGCAGCTTGCTGGGAGGAGTGGATCAGCCCCAGCATTTT. Translation gives CASSLLGGVDQPQHF.

The J gene is TRBJ1-3, the V gene TRBV3-1 (or the pseudogene TRBV3-2), with D unclear. This CDR3 region has 14 residues. Germline V lookup: CDR1 LGHDT, CDR2 YNNKEL (reference sequence). Between the trimmed V and J ends, which lost 4 bases and 0 bases, there was a span of 7 bases. The CDR3 reads CASSPRTSGNTIYF. The DNA of the CDR3 is TGTGCCAGCAGCCCCCGGACCTCTGGAAACACCATATATTTT.

The V and J genes are TRBV16 and TRBJ1-6; 9 bases are a match to TRBD1. The J segment lost 15 bases and the V segment lost 2 bases, leaving 5 bases of the junction unmatched. CDR3 length: 13 residues. Germline assignment: CDR1 KGHSY and CDR2 FQNENV. For the CDR3, the DNA is TGTGCCAGCAGCCAAGCGGCGGGACAGGGCCTCCACTTT. As protein: CASSQAAGQGLHF.

The V and J genes are TRBV2 and TRBJ2-1, with a possible D match to TRBD2 (6 bases). The length of the CDR3 is 13 residues. The germline V gene has CDR1 SNHLY and CDR2 FYNNEI. Deletions cut 10 bases from V and 9 bases from J, with 19 bases between. CDR3 region: CATFRPAEGEQFF. In DNA, the CDR3 is TGTGCCACCTTCAGACCAGCGGAGGGTGAGCAGTTCTTC.

The rearrangement uses TRBV5-1 and TRBJ1-2; tentative D call: TRBD1 (5 bases). The germline CDR1 and CDR2 sequences are SGHRS and YFSETQ. The CDR3 contains 14 residues. V dropped 3 bases and J dropped 10 bases, with 19 bases sitting between them. CDR3 coding DNA: TGCGCCAGCAGCTCGGCTATAACGACAGTCCCCTACACCTTC. The encoded protein is CASSSAITTVPYTF. The variable domain in full, completed from reference TRBV5-1 and TRBJ1-2, reads KAGVTQTPRYLIKTRGQQVTLSCSPISGHRSVSWYQQTPGQGLQFLFEYFSETQRNKGNFPGRFSGRQFSNSRSEMNVSTLELGDSALYLCASSSAITTVPYTFGSGTRLTVV.